Below are 15 T cell receptor beta chains sequenced from a single sample in a study of T-cell memory formation after mild COVID-19. TCRdb analysed the 5' RACE reads with MiXCR anew, one entry per CDR3 protein. Of 200,000 to 300,000 distinct CDR3 sequences listed, 16% were seen once; the top ten hold around 20%. Specimen: PBMCs or a T cell subset sorted from them (not recorded which). Every receptor here comes from a man between 18 and 35 years old who had mild COVID-19 (a few samples of this study predate the infection). Cell type and time point are not known.

This clonotype has only a few counts. The V and J genes are TRBV27 and TRBJ1-1, with TRBD1 matching 12 bases. J gave up 5 bases and V 6 bases, and 16 bases lay outside the gene matches. CDR3 size: 18 residues. In germline, CDR1 is MNHEY, CDR2 SMNVEV (reference sequence). The CDR3 protein is CASSRLRDRGQGGTEAFF. The CDR3 DNA reads TGTGCCAGCAGCCGTCTCCGGGACAGGGGGCAGGGGGGTACTGAAGCTTTCTTT.

The chain links TRBV12-3 or TRBV12-4 to TRBJ1-5; D unresolved. V dropped 8 bases and J dropped 3 bases, with 11 bases sitting between them. The CDR3 totals 13 residues. CDR3: CASEAQLNQPQHF. CDR3 DNA: TGTGCCAGCGAGGCACAGCTCAATCAGCCCCAGCATTTT.

This clonotype was observed a handful of times. The chain links TRBV4-2 to TRBJ2-3; a weak D match, TRBD2 (5 bases). Deletions cut 0 bases from V and 4 bases from J, with 20 bases between. The CDR3 is made up of 18 amino acids. Per germline, CDR1 LGHNA and CDR2 YNFKEQ. CDR3 DNA: TGTGCCAGCAGCCAAGATCGGCGGGCCGACTTCCAGGCAGATACGCAGTATTTT. It codes for CASSQDRRADFQADTQYF.

The table lists this clonotype with many counts. The gene calls are TRBV5-1 and TRBJ2-7; TRBD1 matches 8 bases. Per the germline V gene, CDR1 is SGHRS and CDR2 is YFSETQ. V lost 3 bases and J lost 3; bases outside the gene matches: 2. The CDR3 has 13 amino acids. The CDR3 here is CASSSGQGYEQYV. CDR3 nucleotide sequence: TGCGCCAGCAGCTCCGGACAGGGCTACGAGCAGTACGTC.

This clonotype was seen a handful of times. In DNA form, the CDR3 reads TGTGCCAGCAGGGGGGACAGTCGGGAAGAGACCCAGTACTTC. Amino acids: CASRGDSREETQYF. The chain carries TRBV2 and TRBJ2-5; 7 nucleotides line up with TRBD1. The V gene's germline CDR1 is SNHLY and CDR2 FYNNEI. V shed 6 bases and J 3 bases; nucleotides not matched to a gene: 7. The CDR3 has 14 amino acids.

There are a few counts of this clonotype. V gene TRBV7-2 combines with J gene TRBJ2-5; D remains unclear. V was cut by 5 bases and J by 5 bases, with 15 bases left in between. The CDR3 is 14 amino acids. Germline CDR1 reads SGHTA; CDR2 reads FQGNSA. Here the CDR3 reads CASSRNMGLETQYF. The DNA for the CDR3 is TGTGCCAGCAGCCGAAACATGGGGTTGGAGACCCAGTACTTC.

This chain connects TRBV6-5 to TRBJ2-1; 7 bases fit TRBD1. The CDR3 extends over 14 amino acids. V lost 0 bases, J lost 5 bases, and 1 base stayed unmatched. Germline V lookup: CDR1 MNHEY, CDR2 SVGAGI. The CDR3 sequence: CASSYSGQHNEQFF. Written as DNA, the CDR3 is TGTGCCAGCAGTTACTCGGGACAGCACAATGAGCAGTTCTTC.

CDR3 in amino acids: CASSGRDGPLLLEKLFF. CDR3 coding DNA: TGTGCCAGCAGTGGACGGGACGGACCCCTATTGTTGGAAAAACTGTTTTTT. This sequence joins TRBV2 and TRBJ1-4; the D gene is possibly TRBD1 (5 bases). The CDR3 is made up of 17 amino acids. Looked up from germline, CDR1 is SNHLY and CDR2 is FYNNEI. V was shortened by 4 bases and J by 8 bases, with 23 bases between the two germline ends.

The chain is built from TRBV10-3 and TRBJ2-7; D may be TRBD1 or TRBD2 (5 bases each). Trimming removed 3 bases from V and 3 bases from J, with 9 bases in between. This CDR3 is 13 amino acids long. Germline CDR1 ENHRY, CDR2 SYGVKD. CDR3 protein: CAISERGDYEQYV. CDR3 DNA sequence: TGTGCCATCAGTGAAAGAGGGGACTACGAGCAGTACGTC.

This clonotype has more than one count but fewer than ten. The J gene is TRBJ1-1, the V gene TRBV6-5, with D maybe TRBD1 (5 bases). CDR1 and CDR2 (germline): MNHEY, SVGAGI. The CDR3 covers 15 residues. V lost 7 bases and J 12 bases, leaving 27 bases between the germline ends. CDR3 sequence reads: CASTSARGPASETFF. Here the CDR3 DNA reads TGTGCCAGCACATCCGCTAGGGGACCCGCGAGTGAGACTTTCTTT.

The chain employs TRBV5-1 and TRBJ1-3, with 8 bases lining up with TRBD1. Germline values: CDR1 SGHRS, CDR2 YFSETQ. The CDR3 loop spans 13 amino acids. The V segment lost 5 bases and the J segment 3 bases; nucleotides outside the gene matches: 1. CDR3 loop: CASRTGVGNTIYF. The DNA of the CDR3 is TGCGCCAGCAGGACAGGGGTTGGAAACACCATATATTTT.

This clonotype was observed many times. This chain connects TRBV9 to TRBJ2-1; 8 bases agree with TRBD2. After removal of 4 bases from V and 4 bases from J, the junction contained 7 bases not matched to a gene. This CDR3 is 15 amino acids long. Germline V lookup: CDR1 SGDLS, CDR2 YYNGEE. CDR3 DNA sequence: TGTGCCAGCAGCCCGCAGCGGGGGCCTTACAATGAGCAGTTCTTC. This sequence encodes CASSPQRGPYNEQFF. The full variable domain, in which reference TRBV9 and TRBJ2-1 provide the parts outside the CDR3, is DSGVTQTPKHLITATGQRVTLRCSPRSGDLSVYWYQQSLDQGLQFLIQYYNGEERAKGNILERFSAQQFPDLHSELNLSSLELGDSALYFCASSPQRGPYNEQFFGPGTRLTVL.

The chain has TRBV29-1 and TRBJ1-2, with TRBD1 matching over 7 bases. The CDR3 is made up of 11 amino acids. CDR1 SQVTM and CDR2 ANQGSEA come from the germline V gene. Trimming cost V 7 bases and J 7 bases; bases outside gene matches: 6. CDR3 DNA sequence: TGCAGCGGTACAGGGGCAGGTGGCTACACCTTC. It is translated as CSGTGAGGYTF.

The table lists this clonotype with a few counts. The J gene is TRBJ1-2, the V gene TRBV5-6, with 7 bases lining up with TRBD1. The V segment lost 10 bases and the J segment 3 bases; nucleotides outside the gene matches: 21. The germline gives CDR1 SGHDT, CDR2 YYEEEE. The CDR3 is 17 amino acids. Here the CDR3 reads CAPFQPGQSPSYYGYTF. The CDR3 DNA is TGTGCCCCCTTTCAACCGGGACAGTCCCCTTCTTACTATGGCTACACCTTC.

This clonotype was counted between two and nine times. The V and J genes are TRBV28 and TRBJ2-3; 10 bases are a match to TRBD2. CDR1 is MDHEN and CDR2 is SYDVKM in the germline V gene. Trimming removed 5 bases from V and 4 bases from J; junction bases left unmatched: 3. This CDR3 contains 14 residues. The CDR3 DNA follows: TGTGCCAGCAGTCCAGCGGGGGGGGCAGATACGCAGTATTTT. Translating gives CASSPAGGADTQYF.